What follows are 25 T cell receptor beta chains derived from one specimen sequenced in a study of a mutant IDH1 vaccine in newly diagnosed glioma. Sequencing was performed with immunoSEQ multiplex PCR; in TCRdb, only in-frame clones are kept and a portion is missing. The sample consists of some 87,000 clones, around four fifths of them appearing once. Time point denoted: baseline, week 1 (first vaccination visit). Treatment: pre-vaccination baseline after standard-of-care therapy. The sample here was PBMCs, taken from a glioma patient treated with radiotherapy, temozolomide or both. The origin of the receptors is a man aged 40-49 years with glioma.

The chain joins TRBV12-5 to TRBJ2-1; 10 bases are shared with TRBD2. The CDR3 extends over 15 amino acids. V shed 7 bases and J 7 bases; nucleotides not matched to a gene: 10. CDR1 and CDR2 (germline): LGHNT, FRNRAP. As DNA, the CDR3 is TGTGCTAGTGTTCAGGGACTAGCGCGAAGTAATGAGCAGTTCTTC. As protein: CASVQGLARSNEQFF.

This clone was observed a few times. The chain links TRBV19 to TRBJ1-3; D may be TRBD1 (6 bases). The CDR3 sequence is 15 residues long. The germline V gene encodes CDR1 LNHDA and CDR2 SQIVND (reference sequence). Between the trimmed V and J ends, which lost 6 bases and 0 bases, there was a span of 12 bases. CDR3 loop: CASRLDRYSGNTIYF. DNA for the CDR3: TGTGCCAGTAGACTGGACAGATACTCTGGAAACACCATATATTTT.

CDR3 loop: CASSYTGDQPQHF. CDR3 DNA: TGTGCCAGCAGTTATACAGGGGATCAGCCCCAGCATTTT. The genes are TRBV6-5 and TRBJ1-5, with TRBD1 matching 7 bases. Germline loops: CDR1 MNHEY, CDR2 SVGAGI. The CDR3 runs 13 residues. The ends lost 3 bases at V and 5 bases at J; junction bases unmatched: 1.

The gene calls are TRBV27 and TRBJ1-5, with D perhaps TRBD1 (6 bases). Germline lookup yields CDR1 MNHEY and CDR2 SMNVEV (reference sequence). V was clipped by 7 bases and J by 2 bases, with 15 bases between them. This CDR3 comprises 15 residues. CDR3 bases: TGTGCCAGCAAGGAGGTCAGGGGTGGCAATCAGCCCCAGCATTTT. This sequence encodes CASKEVRGGNQPQHF.

CDR3 protein: CASSLSLDAEAFF. The CDR3 bases are TGTGCCAGCAGCTTAAGCCTAGACGCTGAAGCTTTCTTT. V gene TRBV7-8 combines with J gene TRBJ1-1; no clear D gene. Between the trimmed V and J ends, which lost 2 bases and 6 bases, there was a span of 10 bases. Germline V gene sequence: CDR1 SGHVS, CDR2 FQNEAQ. The CDR3 loop spans 13 amino acids.

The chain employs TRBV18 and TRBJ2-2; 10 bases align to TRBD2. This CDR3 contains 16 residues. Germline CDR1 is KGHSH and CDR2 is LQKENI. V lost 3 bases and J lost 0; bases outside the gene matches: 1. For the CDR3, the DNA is TGTGCCAGCTCACCTCTAGCGGGGGCGAACACCGGGGAGCTGTTTTTT. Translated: CASSPLAGANTGELFF.

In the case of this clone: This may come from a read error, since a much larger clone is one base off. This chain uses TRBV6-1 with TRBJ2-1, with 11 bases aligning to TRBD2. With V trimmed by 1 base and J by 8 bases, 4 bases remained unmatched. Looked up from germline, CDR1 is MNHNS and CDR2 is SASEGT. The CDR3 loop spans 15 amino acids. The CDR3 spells CASSEVLAGADEQFF. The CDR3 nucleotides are TGTGCCAGCAGTGAAGTACTAGCGGGAGCGGATGAGCAGTTCTTC.

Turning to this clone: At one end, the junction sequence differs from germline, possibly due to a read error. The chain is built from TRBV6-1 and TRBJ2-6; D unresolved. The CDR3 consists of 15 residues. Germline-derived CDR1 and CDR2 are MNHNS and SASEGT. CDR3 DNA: TGTGCCAGTAGTGATAGGAACTCTGGGGCCAACGTCCTGACTTTC. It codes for CASSDRNSGANVLTF.

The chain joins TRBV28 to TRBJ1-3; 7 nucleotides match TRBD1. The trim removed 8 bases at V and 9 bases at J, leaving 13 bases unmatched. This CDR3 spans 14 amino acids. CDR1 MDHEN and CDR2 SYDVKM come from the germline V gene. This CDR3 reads CASAKGGQDGTIYF. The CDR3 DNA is TGTGCCAGCGCAAAAGGCGGACAGGATGGCACCATATATTTT. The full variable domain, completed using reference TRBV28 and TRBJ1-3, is DVKVTQSSRYLVKRTGEKVFLECVQDMDHENMFWYRQDPGLGLRLIYFSYDVKMKEKGDIPEGYSVSREKKERFSLILESASTNQTSMYLCASAKGGQDGTIYFGEGSWLTVV.

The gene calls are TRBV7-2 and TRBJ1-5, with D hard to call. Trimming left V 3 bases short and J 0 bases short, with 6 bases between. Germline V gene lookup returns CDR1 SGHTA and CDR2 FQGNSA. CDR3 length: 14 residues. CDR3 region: CASSFIDSNQPQHF. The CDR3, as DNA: TGTGCCAGCAGCTTTATTGATAGCAATCAGCCCCAGCATTTT.

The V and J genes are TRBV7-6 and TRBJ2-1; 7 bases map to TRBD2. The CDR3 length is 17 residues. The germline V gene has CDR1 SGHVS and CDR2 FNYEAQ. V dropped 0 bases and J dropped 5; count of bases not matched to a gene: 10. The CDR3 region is CASSLAEAGASDNEQFF. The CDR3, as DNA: TGTGCCAGCAGCTTAGCTGAGGCGGGAGCCTCGGACAATGAGCAGTTCTTC.

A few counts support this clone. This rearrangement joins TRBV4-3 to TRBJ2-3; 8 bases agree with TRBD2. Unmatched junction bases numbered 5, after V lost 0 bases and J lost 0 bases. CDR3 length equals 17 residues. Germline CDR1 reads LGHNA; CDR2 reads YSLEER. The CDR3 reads CASSQEGGLASTDTQYF. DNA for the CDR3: TGCGCCAGCAGCCAAGAGGGTGGACTAGCAAGCACAGATACGCAGTATTTT.

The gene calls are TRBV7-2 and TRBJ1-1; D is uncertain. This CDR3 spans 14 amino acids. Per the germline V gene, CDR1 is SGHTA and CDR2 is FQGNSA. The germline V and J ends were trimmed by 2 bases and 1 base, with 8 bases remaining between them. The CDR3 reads CASSLWEGNTEAFF. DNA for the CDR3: TGTGCCAGCAGCTTATGGGAGGGGAACACTGAAGCTTTCTTT.

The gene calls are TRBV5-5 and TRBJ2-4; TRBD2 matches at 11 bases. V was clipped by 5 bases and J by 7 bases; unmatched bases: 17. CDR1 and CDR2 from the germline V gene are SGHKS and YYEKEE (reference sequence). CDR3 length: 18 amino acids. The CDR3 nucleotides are TGTGCCAGCAGACAAACCGGGACTAGCGGAGGTGCTGGCAACATTCAGTACTTC. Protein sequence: CASRQTGTSGGAGNIQYF. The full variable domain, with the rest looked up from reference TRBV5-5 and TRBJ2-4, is DAGVTQSPTHLIKTRGQQVTLRCSPISGHKSVSWYQQVLGQGPQFIFQYYEKEERGRGNFPDRFSARQFPNYSSELNVNALLLGDSALYLCASRQTGTSGGAGNIQYFGAGTRLSVL.

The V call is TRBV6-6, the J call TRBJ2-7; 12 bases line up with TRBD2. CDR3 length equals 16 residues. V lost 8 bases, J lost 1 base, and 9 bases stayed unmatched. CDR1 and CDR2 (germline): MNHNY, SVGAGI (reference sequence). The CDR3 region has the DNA TGTGCCAGCCAAATTGCTCTAGCGGGGGGGTCCTACGAGCAGTACTTC. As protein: CASQIALAGGSYEQYF.

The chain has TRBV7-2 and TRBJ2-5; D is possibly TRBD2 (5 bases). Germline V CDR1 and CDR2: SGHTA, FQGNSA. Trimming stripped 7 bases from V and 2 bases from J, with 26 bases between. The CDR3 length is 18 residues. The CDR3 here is CASTQSAGIRRAQETQYF. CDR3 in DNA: TGTGCCAGCACTCAAAGTGCCGGGATAAGGCGGGCGCAAGAGACCCAGTACTTC.

CDR3 DNA sequence: TGTGCCAGCTCACTCGACAGGGGGCAGGGCAATCAGCCCCAGCATTTT. It encodes CASSLDRGQGNQPQHF. This chain links TRBV18 with TRBJ1-5; 10 positions agree with TRBD1. The CDR3 spans 16 residues. J lost 2 bases, V lost 4 bases, and 5 bases had no gene match. In germline, CDR1 is KGHSH, CDR2 LQKENI.

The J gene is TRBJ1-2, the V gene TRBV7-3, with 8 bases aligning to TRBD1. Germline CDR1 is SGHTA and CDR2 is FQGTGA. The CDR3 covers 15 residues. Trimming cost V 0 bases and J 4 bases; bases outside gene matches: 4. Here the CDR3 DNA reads TGTGCCAGCAGCTTAACCTTGGGACAGGTCTATGGCTACACCTTC. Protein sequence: CASSLTLGQVYGYTF. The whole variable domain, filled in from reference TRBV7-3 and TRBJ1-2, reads GAGVSQTPSNKVTEKGKYVELRCDPISGHTALYWYRQSLGQGPEFLIYFQGTGAADDSGLPNDRFFAVRPEGSVSTLKIQRTERGDSAVYLCASSLTLGQVYGYTFGSGTRLTVV.

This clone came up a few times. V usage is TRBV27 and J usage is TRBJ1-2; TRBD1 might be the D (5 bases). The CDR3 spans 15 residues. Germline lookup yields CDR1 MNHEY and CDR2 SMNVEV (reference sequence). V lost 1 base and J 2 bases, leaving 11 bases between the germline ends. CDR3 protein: CASSLYGTGNYGYTF. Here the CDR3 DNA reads TGTGCCAGCAGTTTATACGGGACGGGAAACTATGGCTACACCTTC.

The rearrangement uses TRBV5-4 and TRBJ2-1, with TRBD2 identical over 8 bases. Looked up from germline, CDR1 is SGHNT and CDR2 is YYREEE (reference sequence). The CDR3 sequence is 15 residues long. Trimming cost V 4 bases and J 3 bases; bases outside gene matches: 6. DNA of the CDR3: TGTGCCAGCAGCCGACTAGCGAATAACTACAATGAGCAGTTCTTC. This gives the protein CASSRLANNYNEQFF.

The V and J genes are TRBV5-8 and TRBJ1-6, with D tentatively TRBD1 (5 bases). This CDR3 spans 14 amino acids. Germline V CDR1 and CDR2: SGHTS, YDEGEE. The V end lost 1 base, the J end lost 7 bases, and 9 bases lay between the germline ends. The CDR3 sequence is CASSLPGGNSPLHF. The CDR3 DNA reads TGTGCCAGCAGCTTGCCGGGGGGGAATTCACCCCTCCACTTT. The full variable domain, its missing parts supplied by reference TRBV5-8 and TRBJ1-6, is EAGVTQSPTHLIKTRGQQATLRCSPISGHTSVYWYQQALGLGLQFLLWYDEGEERNRGNFPPRFSGRQFPNYSSELNVNALELEDSALYLCASSLPGGNSPLHFGNGTRLTVT.

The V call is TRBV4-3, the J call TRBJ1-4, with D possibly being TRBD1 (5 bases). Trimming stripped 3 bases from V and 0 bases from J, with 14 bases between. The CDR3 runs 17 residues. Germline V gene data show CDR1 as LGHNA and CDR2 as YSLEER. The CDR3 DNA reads TGCGCCAGCAGCCAGGAAATCCCGGGGGCAACTAATGAAAAACTGTTTTTT. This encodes CASSQEIPGATNEKLFF.

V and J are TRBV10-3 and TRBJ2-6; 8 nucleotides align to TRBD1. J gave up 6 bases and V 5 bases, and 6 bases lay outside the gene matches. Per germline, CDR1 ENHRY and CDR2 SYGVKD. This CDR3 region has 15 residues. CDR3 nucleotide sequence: TGTGCCATCAGTACAGGGGGACCTCTGGCCAACGTCCTGACTTTC. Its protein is CAISTGGPLANVLTF.

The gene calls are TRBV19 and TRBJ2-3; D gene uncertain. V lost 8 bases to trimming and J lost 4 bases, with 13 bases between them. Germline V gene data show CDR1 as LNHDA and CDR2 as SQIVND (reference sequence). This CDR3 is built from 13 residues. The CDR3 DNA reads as TGTGCCAGTTCGGCCCTTTCCTCAGATACGCAGTATTTT. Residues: CASSALSSDTQYF.

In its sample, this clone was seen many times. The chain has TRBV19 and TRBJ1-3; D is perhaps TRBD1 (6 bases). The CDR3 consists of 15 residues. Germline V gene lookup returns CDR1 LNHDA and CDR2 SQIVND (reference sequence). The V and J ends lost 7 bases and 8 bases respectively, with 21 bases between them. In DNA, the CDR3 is TGTGCCAGTACTCCCAAAGGGACCAGGGGCCACACCATATATTTT. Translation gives CASTPKGTRGHTIYF.